Below, 27 T cell receptor beta chains from the same sample are listed, as sequenced in a study of molecular identifiers for immune sequencing clone quantification. In TCRdb, the PCR reads were re-called with MiXCR into one record per CDR3 protein. Seen here are more than 550,000 distinct CDR3 sequences, 25% observed once, and the top ten hold 0.75% to 0.8%. Sequencing was carried out using naive CD8+ T cells from blood, with Jurkat cell RNA spiked in. Stated subset: FACS-sorted CD8+CD4-CCR7+CD45RA+ naive T cells. These receptors were collected from a human donor in good health. Some libraries in this study had Jurkat cell RNA spiked in.

This clonotype was seen at least ten times. The J gene is TRBJ1-6, the V gene TRBV20-1; no clear D gene. V was trimmed by 0 bases and J by 8 bases, leaving 11 bases between them. The CDR3 consists of 14 residues. Germline CDR1 reads DFQATT; CDR2 reads SNEGSKA (reference sequence). The CDR3 bases are TGCAGTGCTAGAGATGAGGGTTTGGATTCACCCCTCCACTTT. Its translation is CSARDEGLDSPLHF.

Note on this clonotype: One base away lies a much larger clone, so this may be a sequencing read error. The V and J genes are TRBV7-9 and TRBJ2-3; TRBD2 aligns across 7 bases. The CDR3 runs to 16 residues. From germline, CDR1 is SEHNR and CDR2 FQNEAQ (reference sequence). The CDR3 bases are TGTGCCAGCAGTCCCATTTTGTGGGAGGGTCCAGATACGCTGTATTTT. The encoded protein is CASSPILWEGPDTLYF.

This chain uses TRBV7-8 with TRBJ2-7; D is possibly TRBD2 (7 bases). Trimming removed 7 bases from V and 7 bases from J, with 23 bases in between. The CDR3 is 15 residues long. Germline V gene lookup returns CDR1 SGHVS and CDR2 FQNEAQ. The CDR3 reads CASTLRAGALVEQYF. CDR3 coding DNA: TGTGCCAGCACGCTTAGGGCGGGGGCCCTTGTAGAGCAGTACTTC.

This clonotype was picked up many times. The V call is TRBV7-9, the J call TRBJ1-5; 10 bases fit TRBD1. CDR3 length: 15 amino acids. CDR1 and CDR2 (germline): SEHNR, FQNEAQ (reference sequence). Trimming took 5 bases from V and 4 from J; bases not matched to a gene: 5. The CDR3 DNA is TGTGCCAGCAGCCGGGACAGGGGTCCTAATCAGCCCCAGCATTTT. It codes for CASSRDRGPNQPQHF.

This clonotype was seen a few times. The J gene is TRBJ1-4, the V gene TRBV12-3 or TRBV12-4; D call uncertain. The CDR3 consists of 14 residues. V lost 3 bases and J lost 1, with 6 bases in between. For the CDR3, the DNA is TGTGCCAGCAGTTTGTCTGGAACTAATGAAAAACTGTTTTTT. Its protein is CASSLSGTNEKLFF.

The chain carries TRBV9 and TRBJ2-5; D tentatively reads TRBD1 or TRBD2 (5 bases each). The CDR3 loop spans 15 amino acids. V lost 7 bases and J 2 bases, leaving 18 bases between the germline ends. Per germline, CDR1 SGDLS and CDR2 YYNGEE. DNA of the CDR3: TGTGCCAGCTCTTCCCCGGGACGCTTACAAGAGACCCAGTACTTC. Its translation is CASSSPGRLQETQYF.

The J gene is TRBJ1-1, the V gene TRBV10-3; TRBD1 matches at 8 bases. This CDR3 contains 16 residues. The trim removed 3 bases at V and 4 bases at J, leaving 10 bases unmatched. The V gene's germline CDR1 is ENHRY and CDR2 SYGVKD. The CDR3 sequence is CAISEGNRGSLTEAFF. For the CDR3, the DNA is TGTGCCATCAGTGAAGGAAACAGGGGGAGTCTCACTGAAGCTTTCTTT.

This clonotype was counted many times. The J gene is TRBJ2-2, the V gene TRBV5-4; a possible D gene is TRBD1 (6 bases). Germline-derived CDR1 and CDR2 are SGHNT and YYREEE (reference sequence). This CDR3 has 13 amino acids. The V and J ends lost 9 bases and 0 bases respectively, with 9 bases between them. The CDR3 protein is CATRGANTGELFF. CDR3 sequence (DNA): TGTGCCACCAGGGGCGCGAACACCGGGGAGCTGTTTTTT.

The V call is TRBV27, the J call TRBJ2-5; TRBD1 is a possible D gene (6 bases). Per the germline V gene, CDR1 is MNHEY and CDR2 is SMNVEV (reference sequence). V was pared by 5 bases and J by 7 bases, with 11 bases between. The CDR3 totals 12 residues. CDR3 protein: CASSRTQGTQYF. CDR3 DNA sequence: TGTGCCAGCAGTCGAACACAGGGGACCCAGTACTTC.

This clonotype was found many times. This chain connects TRBV7-9 to TRBJ1-1; 7 bases are shared with TRBD1. Germline CDR1 reads SEHNR; CDR2 reads FQNEAQ (reference sequence). J lost 5 bases, V lost 3 bases, and 9 bases had no gene match. There are 15 residues in the CDR3. CDR3 in DNA: TGTGCCAGCAGCTTCTCACAGGGGCTGAGTACTGAAGCTTTCTTT. Encoded protein: CASSFSQGLSTEAFF.

This clonotype was observed a handful of times. CDR3 nucleotide sequence: TGCGCCAGCAGCCAAGCGTTGGGGCAGGATCAGCCCCAGCATTTT. It translates to CASSQALGQDQPQHF. J is TRBJ1-5 and V is TRBV4-1; D may be TRBD1 (5 bases). The V gene's germline CDR1 is MGHRA and CDR2 YSYEKL. This CDR3 has 15 residues. V lost 1 base and J lost 5, with 12 bases in between.

This clonotype has at least ten counts. The genes are TRBV29-1 and TRBJ2-2; 7 bases are shared with TRBD2. V shed 6 bases and J 1 base; nucleotides not matched to a gene: 8. Germline V CDR1 and CDR2: SQVTM, ANQGSEA. The CDR3 extends over 15 amino acids. The CDR3 loop is CSVTKRGENTGELFF. The CDR3 DNA follows: TGCAGCGTGACAAAACGGGGGGAGAACACCGGGGAGCTGTTTTTT.

Worth noting for this clonotype: One junction end does not reproduce the germline sequence, and a read error may be involved. The V gene is TRBV27, the J gene TRBJ2-2; TRBD2 might be the D (5 bases). Germline CDR1 MNHEY, CDR2 SMNVEV (reference sequence). This CDR3 has 15 amino acids. Here the CDR3 DNA reads TGTGCCAGCAGTTTCCTACCCGCGAACACCGGGGAGCCGTTTTTT. It yields the protein CASSFLPANTGEPFF.

This CDR3 is CASSLSGQLNEQFF. The CDR3 DNA reads as TGTGCCAGCAGCTTAAGCGGTCAGCTCAATGAGCAGTTCTTC. V is TRBV7-3 and J is TRBJ2-1; no reliable D call. Trimming shortened V by 1 base and J by 6 bases, and 10 bases separated the two germline ends. CDR1 and CDR2 (germline): SGHTA, FQGTGA. CDR3 length: 14 residues.

This clonotype has at least ten counts. V gene TRBV20-1 combines with J gene TRBJ2-7; 9 nucleotides line up with TRBD2. The germline V gene encodes CDR1 DFQATT and CDR2 SNEGSKA (reference sequence). The CDR3 contains 16 residues. With V trimmed by 3 bases and J by 0 bases, 9 bases remained unmatched. CDR3 DNA: TGCAGTGCTAGGGCTCGACTAGCGGAGAGCTCCTACGAGCAGTACTTC. Translation gives CSARARLAESSYEQYF.

This clonotype occurred many times. The chain has TRBV9 and TRBJ2-2; D is uncertain. The CDR3 extends over 16 amino acids. The germline V gene encodes CDR1 SGDLS and CDR2 YYNGEE. The V end was cut by 0 bases, the J end by 3 bases, with 12 bases between. The CDR3 loop is CASSVAQETYTGELFF. In DNA, the CDR3 is TGTGCCAGCAGCGTAGCCCAAGAGACCTACACCGGGGAGCTGTTTTTT.

The chain has TRBV6-5 and TRBJ2-7; maybe TRBD2 (6 bases). CDR1 is MNHEY, CDR2 SVGAGI, per germline. This CDR3 has 13 residues. Trimming left V 8 bases short and J 7 bases short, with 18 bases between. The CDR3 DNA reads TGTGCCAGCGGGCCGGGAGCTACGTGGGAGCAGTACTTC. Translated, it gives CASGPGATWEQYF.

This clonotype was observed at least ten times. J is TRBJ2-7 and V is TRBV6-5; no firm D call. V was trimmed by 5 bases and J by 7 bases, leaving 12 bases between them. CDR3 length: 12 amino acids. Germline lookup yields CDR1 MNHEY and CDR2 SVGAGI. In DNA, the CDR3 is TGTGCCAGCAGTCCCCCCTCCCTGGAGCAGTACTTC. Encoded protein: CASSPPSLEQYF.

The chain has TRBV5-4 and TRBJ2-7, with D possibly matching TRBD1 (7 bases). Per the germline V gene, CDR1 is SGHNT and CDR2 is YYREEE (reference sequence). The CDR3 extends over 14 amino acids. Trimming removed 1 base at V and 5 bases at J, with 13 bases between. This chain's CDR3 is CASSLQGGVHEQYF. CDR3 DNA sequence: TGTGCCAGCAGCTTGCAGGGGGGCGTCCACGAGCAGTACTTC.

This clonotype was recorded at least ten times. The V call is TRBV6-6, the J call TRBJ2-1, with 10 bases aligning to TRBD2. Germline V lookup: CDR1 MNHNY, CDR2 SVGAGI (reference sequence). V gave up 4 bases and J gave up 7 bases; unmatched junction bases: 7. This CDR3 has 15 amino acids. The chain's CDR3 is CASSSLAGVRNEQFF. CDR3 nucleotide sequence: TGTGCCAGCAGTTCTCTAGCGGGAGTGAGAAATGAGCAGTTCTTC.

J is TRBJ1-4 and V is TRBV7-2; D possibly corresponds to TRBD1 (6 bases). The CDR3 extends over 15 amino acids. Germline assignment: CDR1 SGHTA and CDR2 FQGNSA. The V end lost 5 bases, the J end lost 4 bases, and 14 bases lay between the germline ends. The DNA for the CDR3 is TGTGCCAGCAGCGGGGGGCAGGGAATTAATGAAAAACTGTTTTTT. It translates to CASSGGQGINEKLFF.

This clonotype was seen only once. The chain employs TRBV4-1 and TRBJ2-3; 9 bases line up with TRBD2. This CDR3 comprises 15 residues. Trimming cost V 3 bases and J 10 bases; bases outside gene matches: 11. From germline, CDR1 is MGHRA and CDR2 YSYEKL. The CDR3 DNA sequence: TGCGCCAGCAGCCATATAGCGGGGGCCCCCGATCCGCAGTATTTT. This gives the protein CASSHIAGAPDPQYF.

This clonotype has ten or more counts. V is TRBV12-3 or TRBV12-4 and J is TRBJ1-1, with D maybe TRBD1 (5 bases). The CDR3 runs to 15 residues. V lost 1 base and J 1 base, leaving 10 bases between the germline ends. CDR3 amino acids: CASSLGGATNTEAFF. In DNA form, the CDR3 reads TGTGCCAGCAGTTTAGGGGGCGCGACGAACACTGAAGCTTTCTTT.

This clonotype showed up just a few times. The chain employs TRBV6-2 or TRBV6-3 and TRBJ1-2, with a possible D match to TRBD1 (6 bases). The V gene lost 0 bases and the J gene lost 8 bases, with 13 bases spanning the gap. Germline V lookup: CDR1 MNHEY, CDR2 SVGEGT. This CDR3 comprises 14 residues. CDR3 bases: TGTGCCAGCAGTTACTCGATGGCAGGGGACGGCTACACCTTC. Amino acids: CASSYSMAGDGYTF.

Concerning this clonotype itself: The junction shows a germline mismatch at one end, possibly a read error. The CDR3 DNA follows: TGCAGCGTTGCGACAGCCTACGGGCAGTACTTC. This codes for CSVATAYGQYF. The genes are TRBV29-1 and TRBJ2-7, with D possibly matching TRBD1 (5 bases). This CDR3 has 11 residues. Per the germline V gene, CDR1 is SQVTM and CDR2 is ANQGSEA.

This clonotype showed up many times. The chain joins TRBV29-1 to TRBJ2-7, with D tentatively TRBD2 (5 bases). Germline V gene data show CDR1 as SQVTM and CDR2 as ANQGSEA. The CDR3 sequence is 12 residues long. Trimming stripped 7 bases from V and 4 bases from J, with 14 bases between. The CDR3 DNA reads TGCAGCGCCCGAGGGTCAGCTTACGAGCAGTACTTC. Translation gives CSARGSAYEQYF.

The table lists this clonotype with many counts. The rearrangement links TRBV4-1 to TRBJ2-5; D assignment may be TRBD1 or TRBD2 (5 bases each). Trimming pared 4 bases from V and 7 bases from J, leaving 16 bases between. CDR1 and CDR2 from the germline V gene are MGHRA and YSYEKL. This CDR3 spans 14 amino acids. This CDR3 reads CASSPGRALGTQYF. CDR3 DNA sequence: TGCGCCAGCAGCCCGGGACGGGCCCTAGGGACCCAGTACTTC.